This T cell receptor (beta chain) was captured in a study of blood T cell repertoires in COVID-19. Study overall: COVID-19 samples from acute and convalescent phases originated in the United States, Italy and Spain. From T cells, B-cell-depleted T cells, or PBMCs came the material, which was cDNA or gDNA.

This clone was counted between two and nine times. In the authors' workflow: Reference gene primer amplification gave nucleated cell count estimates. Profiled with immunoSEQ multiplex PCR; TCRdb holds only in-frame clones, not every one. V, J and clone size were drawn from that table, and D and trimming were deduced from the DNA. The sample lists tens of thousands of clones; 86% were seen once. The origin of this receptor is a man at least 80 years old in a cohort sampled during active COVID-19. The source material was peripheral blood.

This CDR3 is CASSSSGGQFF. The DNA for the CDR3 is TGTGCCAGCAGTTCTAGCGGGGGGCAGTTCTTC. V usage is TRBV12-3 or TRBV12-4 and J usage is TRBJ2-1; 10 nucleotides agree with TRBD2. CDR3 length equals 11 residues. The junction had 0 bases not matched to a gene; V was cut back by 4 bases and J by 12 bases.